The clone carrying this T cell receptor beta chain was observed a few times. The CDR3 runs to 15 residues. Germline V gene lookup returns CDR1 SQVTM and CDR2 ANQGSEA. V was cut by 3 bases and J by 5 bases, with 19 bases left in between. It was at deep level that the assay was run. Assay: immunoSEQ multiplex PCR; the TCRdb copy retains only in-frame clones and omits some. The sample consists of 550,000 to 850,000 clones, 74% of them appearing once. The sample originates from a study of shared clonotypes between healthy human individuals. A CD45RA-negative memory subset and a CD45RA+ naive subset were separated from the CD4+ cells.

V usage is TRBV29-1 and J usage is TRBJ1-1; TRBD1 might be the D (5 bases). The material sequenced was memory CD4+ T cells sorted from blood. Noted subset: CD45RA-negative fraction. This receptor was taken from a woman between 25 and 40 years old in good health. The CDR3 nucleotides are TGCAGCGTTGACCTAGACAGTCCTTCGGAGACTGAAGCTTTCTTT. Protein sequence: CSVDLDSPSETEAFF.